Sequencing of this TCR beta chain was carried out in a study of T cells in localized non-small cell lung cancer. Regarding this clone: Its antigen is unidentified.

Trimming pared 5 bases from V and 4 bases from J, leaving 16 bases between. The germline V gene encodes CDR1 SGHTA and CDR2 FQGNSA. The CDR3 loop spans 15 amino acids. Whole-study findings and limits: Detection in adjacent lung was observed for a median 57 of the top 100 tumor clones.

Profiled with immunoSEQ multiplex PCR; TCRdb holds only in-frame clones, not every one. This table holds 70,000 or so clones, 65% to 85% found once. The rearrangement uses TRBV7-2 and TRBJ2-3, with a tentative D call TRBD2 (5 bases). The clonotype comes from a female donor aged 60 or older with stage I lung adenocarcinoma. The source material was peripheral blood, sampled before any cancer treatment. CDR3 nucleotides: TGTGCCAGCAGCCCCACTAGAAATGTTGCAGATACGCAGTATTTT. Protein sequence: CASSPTRNVADTQYF.